This passage covers 10 T cell receptor beta chains from one sample sequenced in a study of glioma-infiltrating T cells after dendritic cell vaccination. The data were produced by immunoSEQ multiplex PCR, yet TCRdb's version contains in-frame clones alone and is incomplete. The sample carries about 92,000 clones, about nine tenths recorded once. The source material was blood, sampled before dendritic cell vaccination. All receptors derive from a human donor with glioblastoma.

The chain carries TRBV4-2 and TRBJ1-5; 7 bases are shared with TRBD1. The V gene end was trimmed by 1 base and the J gene end by 0 bases; junction bases not matched to a gene: 3. The germline V gene has CDR1 LGHNA and CDR2 YNFKEQ. The CDR3 runs to 16 residues. CDR3 amino acids: CASSQGQGHSNQPQHF. The CDR3 DNA is TGTGCCAGCAGCCAAGGACAGGGACATAGCAATCAGCCCCAGCATTTT.

The CDR3: CASSESRQGMSGNTIYF. CDR3 sequence (DNA): TGTGCCAGCAGTGAATCCAGGCAGGGGATGTCTGGAAACACCATATATTTT. The V call is TRBV25-1, the J call TRBJ1-3, with D maybe TRBD1 (6 bases). With 1 base removed from V and 1 base from J, the gap between germline ends came to 14 bases. In germline, CDR1 is MGHDK, CDR2 SYGVNS. CDR3 length equals 17 residues.

V and J are TRBV28 and TRBJ2-7; D is undetermined. V lost 3 bases and J lost 3, with 6 bases in between. Germline CDR1 reads MDHEN; CDR2 reads SYDVKM. The CDR3 is 12 amino acids. The CDR3 protein is CASSLFRYEQYF. The DNA of the CDR3 is TGTGCCAGCAGTTTGTTTCGCTACGAGCAGTACTTC.

The chain uses TRBV5-1 and TRBJ1-2; D is undetermined. V lost 0 bases, J lost 4 bases, and 7 bases lay in between. This CDR3 is built from 13 residues. The germline gives CDR1 SGHRS, CDR2 YFSETQ. DNA for the CDR3: TGCGCCAGCAGCTTGGCCTATACCTATGGCTACACCTTC. This sequence encodes CASSLAYTYGYTF.

This clone was counted between two and nine times. The V and J genes are TRBV2 and TRBJ1-4, with 7 bases lining up with TRBD1. CDR3 size: 13 residues. Trimming removed 5 bases from V and 6 bases from J; junction bases left unmatched: 3. Per germline, CDR1 SNHLY and CDR2 FYNNEI. The CDR3 DNA follows: TGTGCCAGCAGTTCTGACAGGGATGAAAAACTGTTTTTT. It codes for CASSSDRDEKLFF.

CDR3 in amino acids: CASSPAGYTGELFF. The CDR3 DNA sequence: TGTGCCAGCAGCCCAGCAGGGTACACCGGGGAGCTGTTTTTT. The V and J genes are TRBV7-7 and TRBJ2-2, with D possibly being TRBD1 (5 bases). Germline V gene data show CDR1 as SSHAT and CDR2 as FNYEAQ (reference sequence). V gave up 5 bases and J gave up 3 bases, with 10 bases separating them. This CDR3 is built from 14 residues.

The chain has TRBV6-5 and TRBJ1-1, with D perhaps TRBD1 (5 bases). The CDR3 is 13 residues long. Trimming left V 7 bases short and J 10 bases short, with 19 bases between. Germline loops: CDR1 MNHEY, CDR2 SVGAGI. The DNA of the CDR3 is TGTGCCAGCAAAAGGCCAGGGACTGCGGTAGCTTTCTTT. The encoded protein is CASKRPGTAVAFF.

This chain links TRBV5-6 with TRBJ2-7; TRBD2 aligns across 13 bases. This CDR3 contains 17 residues. Germline trimming cut 5 bases from V and 3 bases from J; bases unmatched to any gene: 11. Germline values: CDR1 SGHDT, CDR2 YYEEEE. The CDR3 DNA is TGTGCCAGCAGAGAACTAGCGGGAGGGCGGTTTGGCTACGAGCAGTACTTC. Protein: CASRELAGGRFGYEQYF.

The chain is built from TRBV9 and TRBJ1-1; possible D gene TRBD1, 6 bases. The CDR3 consists of 15 residues. Germline CDR1 is SGDLS and CDR2 is YYNGEE. V was trimmed by 0 bases and J by 1 base, leaving 10 bases between them. CDR3 sequence: CASSVAGTQNTEAFF. The CDR3 DNA is TGTGCCAGCAGCGTAGCCGGGACACAGAACACTGAAGCTTTCTTT.

The chain uses TRBV27 and TRBJ2-5, with 9 nucleotides matching TRBD1. Losses at the gene ends were 4 bases for V and 5 bases for J; bases not matched to a gene: 8. The length of the CDR3 is 15 residues. CDR1 and CDR2 (germline): MNHEY, SMNVEV (reference sequence). The CDR3 nucleotides are TGTGCCAGCAGTTCGACCGGGACAGGGCGCGAGACCCAGTACTTC. This encodes CASSSTGTGRETQYF.